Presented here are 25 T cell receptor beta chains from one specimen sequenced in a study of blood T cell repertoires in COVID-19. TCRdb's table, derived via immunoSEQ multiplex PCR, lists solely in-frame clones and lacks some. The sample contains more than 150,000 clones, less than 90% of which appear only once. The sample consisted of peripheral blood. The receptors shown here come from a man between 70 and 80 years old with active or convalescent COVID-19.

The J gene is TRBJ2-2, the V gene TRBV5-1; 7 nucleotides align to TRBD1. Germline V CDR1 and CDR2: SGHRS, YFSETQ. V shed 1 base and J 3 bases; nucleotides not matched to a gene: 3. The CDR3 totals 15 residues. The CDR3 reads CASSLFTGDTGELFF. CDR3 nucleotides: TGCGCCAGCAGCTTGTTCACAGGGGACACCGGGGAGCTGTTTTTT. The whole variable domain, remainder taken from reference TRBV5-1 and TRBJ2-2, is KAGVTQTPRYLIKTRGQQVTLSCSPISGHRSVSWYQQTPGQGLQFLFEYFSETQRNKGNFPGRFSGRQFSNSRSEMNVSTLELGDSALYLCASSLFTGDTGELFFGEGSRLTVL.

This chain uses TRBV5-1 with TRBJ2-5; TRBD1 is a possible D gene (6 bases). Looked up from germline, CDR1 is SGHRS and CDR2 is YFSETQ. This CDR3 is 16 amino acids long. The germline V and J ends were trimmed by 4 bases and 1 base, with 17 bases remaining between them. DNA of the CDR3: TGCGCCAGCAGCGAAACAGGGAACCCCCTCCAAGAGACCCAGTACTTC. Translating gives CASSETGNPLQETQYF. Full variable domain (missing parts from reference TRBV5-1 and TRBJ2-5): KAGVTQTPRYLIKTRGQQVTLSCSPISGHRSVSWYQQTPGQGLQFLFEYFSETQRNKGNFPGRFSGRQFSNSRSEMNVSTLELGDSALYLCASSETGNPLQETQYFGPGTRLLVL.

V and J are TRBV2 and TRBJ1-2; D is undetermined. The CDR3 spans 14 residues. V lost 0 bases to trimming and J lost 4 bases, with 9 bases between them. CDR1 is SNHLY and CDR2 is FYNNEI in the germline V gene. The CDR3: CASSEAGSVYGYTF. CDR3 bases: TGTGCCAGCAGTGAAGCGGGGAGCGTCTATGGCTACACCTTC.

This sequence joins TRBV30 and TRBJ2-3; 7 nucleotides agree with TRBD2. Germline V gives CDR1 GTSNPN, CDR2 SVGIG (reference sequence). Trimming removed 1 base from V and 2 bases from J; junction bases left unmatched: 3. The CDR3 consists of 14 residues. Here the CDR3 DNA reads TGTGCCTGGAGTGGGGGACTAAACACAGATACGCAGTATTTT. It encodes CAWSGGLNTDTQYF. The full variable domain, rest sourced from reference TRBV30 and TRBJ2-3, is SQTIHQWPATLVQPVGSPLSLECTVEGTSNPNLYWYRQAAGRGLQLLFYSVGIGQISSEVPQNLSASRPQDRQFILSSKKLLLSDSGFYLCAWSGGLNTDTQYFGPGTRLTVL.

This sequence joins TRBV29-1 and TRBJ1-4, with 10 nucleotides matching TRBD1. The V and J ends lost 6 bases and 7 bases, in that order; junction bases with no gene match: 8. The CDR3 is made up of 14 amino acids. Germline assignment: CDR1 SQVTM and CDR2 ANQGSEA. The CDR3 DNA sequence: TGCAGCGTCCAGAGGGACAGGGGCACTGAAAAACTGTTTTTT. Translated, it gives CSVQRDRGTEKLFF.

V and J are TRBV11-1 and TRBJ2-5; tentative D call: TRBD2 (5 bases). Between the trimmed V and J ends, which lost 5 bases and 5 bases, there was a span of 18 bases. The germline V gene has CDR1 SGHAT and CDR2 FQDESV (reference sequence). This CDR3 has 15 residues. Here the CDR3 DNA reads TGTGCCAGCAGCCCCCGGGCCCAGACGGGGGAGACCCAGTACTTC. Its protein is CASSPRAQTGETQYF.

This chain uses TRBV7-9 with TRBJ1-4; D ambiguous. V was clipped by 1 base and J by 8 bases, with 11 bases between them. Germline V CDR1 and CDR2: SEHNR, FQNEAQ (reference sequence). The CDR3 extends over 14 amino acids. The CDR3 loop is CASSLVISREKLFF. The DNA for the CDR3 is TGTGCCAGCAGCTTAGTTATCAGTCGCGAAAAACTGTTTTTT.

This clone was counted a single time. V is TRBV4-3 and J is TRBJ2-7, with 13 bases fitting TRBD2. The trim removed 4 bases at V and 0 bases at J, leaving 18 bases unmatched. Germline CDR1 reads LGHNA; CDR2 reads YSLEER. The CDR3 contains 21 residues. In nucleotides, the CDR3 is TGCGCCAGCAGCCTCGAACTATATACGGGACTAGCGGGGTCAACCTCCTACGAGCAGTACTTC. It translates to CASSLELYTGLAGSTSYEQYF.

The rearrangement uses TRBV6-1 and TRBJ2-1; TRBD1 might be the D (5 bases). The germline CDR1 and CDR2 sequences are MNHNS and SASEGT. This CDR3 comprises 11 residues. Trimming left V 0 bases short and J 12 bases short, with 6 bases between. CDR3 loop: CASSEAGAQFF. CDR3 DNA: TGTGCCAGCAGTGAAGCAGGGGCGCAGTTCTTC.

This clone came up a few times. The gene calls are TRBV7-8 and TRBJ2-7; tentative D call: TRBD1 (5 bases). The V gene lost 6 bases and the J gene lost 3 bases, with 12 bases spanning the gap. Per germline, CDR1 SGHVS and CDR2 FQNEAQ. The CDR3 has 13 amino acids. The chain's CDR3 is CASSLHQGYEQYF. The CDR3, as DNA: TGTGCCAGCAGTTTGCACCAGGGCTACGAGCAGTACTTC.

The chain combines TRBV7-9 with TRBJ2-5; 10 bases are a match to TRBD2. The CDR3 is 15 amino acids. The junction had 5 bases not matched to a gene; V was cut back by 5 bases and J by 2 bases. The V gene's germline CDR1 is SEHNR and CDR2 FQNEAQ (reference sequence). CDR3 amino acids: CASSLQLAGQETQYF. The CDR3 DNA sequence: TGTGCCAGCAGCCTCCAACTAGCGGGACAAGAGACCCAGTACTTC.

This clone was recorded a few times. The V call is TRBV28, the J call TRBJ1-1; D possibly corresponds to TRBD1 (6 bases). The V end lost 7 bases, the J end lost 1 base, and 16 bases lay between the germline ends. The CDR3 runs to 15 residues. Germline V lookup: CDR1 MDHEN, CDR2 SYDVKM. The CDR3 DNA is TGTGCCAGCAAATTACAGGGTGGTGCGAACACTGAAGCTTTCTTT. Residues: CASKLQGGANTEAFF.

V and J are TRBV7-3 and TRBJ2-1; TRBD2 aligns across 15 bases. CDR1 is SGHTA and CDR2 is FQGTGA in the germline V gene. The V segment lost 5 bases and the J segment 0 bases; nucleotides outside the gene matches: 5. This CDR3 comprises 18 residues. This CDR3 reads CASSGTSGRLSSYNEQFF. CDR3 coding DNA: TGTGCCAGCAGCGGGACTAGCGGGAGGTTGAGCTCCTACAATGAGCAGTTCTTC.

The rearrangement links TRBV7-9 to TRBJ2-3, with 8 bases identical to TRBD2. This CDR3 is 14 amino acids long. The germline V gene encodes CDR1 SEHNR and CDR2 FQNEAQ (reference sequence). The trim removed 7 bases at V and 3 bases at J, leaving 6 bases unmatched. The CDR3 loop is CASTAGGLTDTQYF. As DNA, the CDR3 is TGTGCCAGCACCGCGGGAGGTCTAACAGATACGCAGTATTTT.

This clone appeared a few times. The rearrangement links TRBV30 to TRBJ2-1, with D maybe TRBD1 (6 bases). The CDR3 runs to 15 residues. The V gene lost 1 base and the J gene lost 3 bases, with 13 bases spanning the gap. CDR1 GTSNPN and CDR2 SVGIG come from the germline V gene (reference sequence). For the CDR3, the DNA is TGTGCCTGGAGTGACAGGGTTACCAACTACAATGAGCAGTTCTTC. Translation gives CAWSDRVTNYNEQFF.

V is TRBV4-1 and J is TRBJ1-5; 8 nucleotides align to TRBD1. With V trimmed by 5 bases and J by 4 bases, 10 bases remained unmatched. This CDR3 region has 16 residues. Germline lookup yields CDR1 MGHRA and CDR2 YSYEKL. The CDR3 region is CASSSNAGGPNQPQHF. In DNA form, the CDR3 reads TGCGCCAGCAGCTCCAACGCAGGGGGCCCAAATCAGCCCCAGCATTTT.

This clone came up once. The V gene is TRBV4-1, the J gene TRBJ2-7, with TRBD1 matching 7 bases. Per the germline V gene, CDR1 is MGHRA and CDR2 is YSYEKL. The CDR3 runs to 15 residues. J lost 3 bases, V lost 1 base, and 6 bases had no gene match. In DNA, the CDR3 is TGCGCCAGCAGCCAAGGACAGGGAGAGGGCTACGAGCAGTACTTC. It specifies CASSQGQGEGYEQYF.

CDR3 in amino acids: CASSIGRRTGTSGDIQYF. CDR3 in DNA: TGTGCCAGTAGTATAGGGCGGCGCACCGGGACCTCGGGAGACATTCAGTACTTC. The chain uses TRBV19 and TRBJ2-4; D is perhaps TRBD2 (6 bases). CDR3 length equals 18 residues. Trimming pared 1 base from V and 8 bases from J, leaving 24 bases between. Per germline, CDR1 LNHDA and CDR2 SQIVND (reference sequence).

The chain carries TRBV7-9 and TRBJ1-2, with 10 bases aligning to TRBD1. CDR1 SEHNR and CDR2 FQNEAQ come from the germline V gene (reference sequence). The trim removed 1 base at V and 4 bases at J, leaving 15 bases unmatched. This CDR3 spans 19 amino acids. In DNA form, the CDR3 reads TGTGCCAGCAGCTTAGGGGGGACAGGGGACGGTCCGCGGGGCTATGGCTACACCTTC. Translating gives CASSLGGTGDGPRGYGYTF.

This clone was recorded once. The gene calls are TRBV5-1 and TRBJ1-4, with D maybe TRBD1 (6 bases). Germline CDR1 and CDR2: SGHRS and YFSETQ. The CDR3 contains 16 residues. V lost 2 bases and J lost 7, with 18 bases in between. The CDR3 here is CASSFGHLRGGEKLFF. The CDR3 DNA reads TGCGCCAGCAGCTTTGGACACCTCCGAGGGGGTGAAAAACTGTTTTTT.

The CDR3 region is CASSIRAGYTGELFF. The CDR3 DNA reads as TGTGCCAGTAGCATACGGGCAGGGTACACCGGGGAGCTGTTTTTT. The chain carries TRBV19 and TRBJ2-2; D is possibly TRBD1 (5 bases). CDR3 length: 15 amino acids. Germline lookup yields CDR1 LNHDA and CDR2 SQIVND (reference sequence). Trimming stripped 6 bases from V and 3 bases from J, with 14 bases between.

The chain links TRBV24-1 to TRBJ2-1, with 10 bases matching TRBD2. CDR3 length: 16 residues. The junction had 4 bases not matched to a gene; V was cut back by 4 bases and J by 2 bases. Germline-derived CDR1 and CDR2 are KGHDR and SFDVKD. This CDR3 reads CATSDLAGGTYNEQFF. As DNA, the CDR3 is TGTGCCACCAGTGACTTAGCGGGAGGCACCTACAATGAGCAGTTCTTC.

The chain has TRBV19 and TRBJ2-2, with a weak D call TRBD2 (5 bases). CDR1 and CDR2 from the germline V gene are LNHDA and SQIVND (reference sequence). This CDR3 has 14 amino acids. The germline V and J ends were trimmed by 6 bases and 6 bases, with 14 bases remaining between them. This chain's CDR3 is CASSEGRESGELFF. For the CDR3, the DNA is TGTGCCAGTAGCGAGGGAAGGGAGTCCGGGGAGCTGTTTTTT.

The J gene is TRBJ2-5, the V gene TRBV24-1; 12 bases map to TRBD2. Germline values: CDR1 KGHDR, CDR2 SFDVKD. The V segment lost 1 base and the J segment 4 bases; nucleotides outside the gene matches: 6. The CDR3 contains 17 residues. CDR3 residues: CATSDFLRTSGTETQYF. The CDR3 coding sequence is TGTGCCACCAGTGATTTCCTTCGGACTAGCGGGACAGAGACCCAGTACTTC.

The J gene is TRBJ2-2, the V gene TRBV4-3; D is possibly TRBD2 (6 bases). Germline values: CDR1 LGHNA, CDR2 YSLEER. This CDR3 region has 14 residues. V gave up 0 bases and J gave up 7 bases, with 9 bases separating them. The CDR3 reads CASSQDGGFGELFF. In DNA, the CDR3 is TGCGCCAGCAGCCAAGATGGGGGGTTCGGGGAGCTGTTTTTT.